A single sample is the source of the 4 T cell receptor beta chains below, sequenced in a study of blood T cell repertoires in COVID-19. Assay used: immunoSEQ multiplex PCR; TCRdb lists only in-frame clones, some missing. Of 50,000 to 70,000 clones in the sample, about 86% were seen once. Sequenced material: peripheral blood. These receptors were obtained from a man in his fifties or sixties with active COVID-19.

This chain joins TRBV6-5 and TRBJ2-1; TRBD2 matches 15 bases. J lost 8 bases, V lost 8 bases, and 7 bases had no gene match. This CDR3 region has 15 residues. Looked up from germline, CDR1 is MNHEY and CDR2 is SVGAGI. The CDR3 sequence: CASLGLAGGPDEQFF. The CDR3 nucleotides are TGTGCCAGCCTAGGACTAGCGGGGGGGCCCGATGAGCAGTTCTTC.

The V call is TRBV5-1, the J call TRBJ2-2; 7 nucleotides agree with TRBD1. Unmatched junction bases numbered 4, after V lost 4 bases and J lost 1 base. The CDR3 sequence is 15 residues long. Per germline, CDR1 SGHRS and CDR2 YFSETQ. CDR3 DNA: TGCGCCAGCAGCATTTGGACAGGGAACACCGGGGAGCTGTTTTTT. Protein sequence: CASSIWTGNTGELFF.

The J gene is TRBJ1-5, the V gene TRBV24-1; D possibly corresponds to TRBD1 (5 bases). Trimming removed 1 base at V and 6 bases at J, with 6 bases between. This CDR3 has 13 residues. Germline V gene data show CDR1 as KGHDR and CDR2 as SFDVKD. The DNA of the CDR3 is TGTGCCACCAGTGATTTCGGGGGTCAGCCCCAGCATTTT. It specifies CATSDFGGQPQHF.

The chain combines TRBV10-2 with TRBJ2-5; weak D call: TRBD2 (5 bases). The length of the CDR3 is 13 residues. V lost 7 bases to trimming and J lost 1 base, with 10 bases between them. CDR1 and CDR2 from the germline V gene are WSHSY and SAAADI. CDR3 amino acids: CASTWRVQETQYF. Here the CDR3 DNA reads TGCGCCAGCACTTGGCGGGTCCAAGAGACCCAGTACTTC.